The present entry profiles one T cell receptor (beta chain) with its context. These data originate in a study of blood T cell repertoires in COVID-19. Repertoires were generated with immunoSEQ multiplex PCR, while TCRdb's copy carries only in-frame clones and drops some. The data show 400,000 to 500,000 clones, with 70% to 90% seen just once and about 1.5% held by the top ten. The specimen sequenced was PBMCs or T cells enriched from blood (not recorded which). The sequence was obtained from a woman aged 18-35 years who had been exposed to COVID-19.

Written as DNA, the CDR3 is TGTGCCAGCAGTTTCAGGGAAACTGAAGCTTTCTTT. This encodes CASSFRETEAFF. V is TRBV12-3 or TRBV12-4 and J is TRBJ1-1; a possible D gene is TRBD1 (5 bases). This CDR3 region has 12 residues. V was trimmed by 3 bases and J by 5 bases, leaving 7 bases between them.